This T cell receptor (beta chain) is from a study of shared clonotypes between healthy human individuals (dated by TCRdb to 2018 to 2020). General notes on the study: The cohort included three men and a couple of women between 18 and 49 years of age. For each donor, three plates each were used for CD4 naive and CD4 memory, two plates were used for CD8 naive, and one plate was used for CD8 memory. Blood TCR repertoires of five healthy adults were deeply sequenced to estimate repertoire size and the extent of clonotype sharing between individuals. Different laboratories and diverse techniques were used to prepare libraries and sequence TCR repertoires, to increase sequencing depth and limit assay-specific biases. Between about 0.9 and 9 billion PBMCs per donor were obtained by leukapheresis. What the study reported, not specific to this receptor: Rarefaction of sorted-subset datasets indicated incomplete sequencing despite the large sequencing depth. Clonotypes shared by all four sorted-subset donors showed higher generation probabilities than non-shared clonotypes. Sharing across a few donors was observed for roughly 5.4% of naive CD4, about 3.2% of naive CD8, about 2.3% of memory CD4, and around 0.4% of memory CD8 clonotypes. Pairwise subsampling indicated that sequencing depth was expected to affect the degree of clonotype sharing among donors. Naive subsets generally had larger estimated clonotype richness than memory subsets did. Sampling was limited to blood, and TCR repertoires in tissue likely differ from TCR repertoires in blood. The small number of donors limited the genetic and exposure-history diversity represented.

The CDR3 runs 15 residues from the cysteine to the phenylalanine. For CDR1 and CDR2, the germline V gene (reference sequence) lists MNHEY and SMNVEV. The donors were healthy, HIV-negative adults with no recently reported acute infections or vaccinations. Every donor was a Caucasian adult residing in Nashville, Tennessee, USA. CD8 memory samples were composed of magnetically selected CD45RO+ cells combined with CCR7-negative CD45RA+ effector memory (TemRA) cells. Blood was collected by leukapheresis, and PBMCs were isolated by Ficoll-Histopaque density gradient centrifugation and then cryopreserved in liquid nitrogen vapor phase. Analytical flow cytometry was used to check the purity and quantity of every magnetically sorted T cell population. Genomic DNA was isolated from each sorted fraction and quantified by UV absorbance on a Nanodrop 2000c. Using the deep immunoSEQ assay, multiplex PCR amplified TCR CDR3 regions from genomic DNA. Genomic DNA extracted from each cell subset was distributed evenly over all wells of several immunoSEQ 96-well plates, and each plate served as one replicate. Each replicate PCR for sorted subsets received about 210 ng genomic DNA, equal to roughly 30,000 T cell genomes. Purified libraries were quantified with a Qubit 3.0 fluorometer, sized on a Bioanalyzer 2100, and re-quantified with the KAPA Library Quantification kit. Every immunoSEQ 96-well plate was sequenced on a separate single-read 150-cycle Illumina NextSeq 550 flow cell. In the original analysis: Because the immunoSEQ output held only junctional sequences and lacked quality scores, the filtering could not match the filtering applied to full-length reads. Sequences were annotated with PyIR, a Python wrapper for IgBLAST v1.9, and V/J genes and CDR3 were assigned using IMGT germline references. Reads with weak V/J assignments (E-value above 1e-6), missing CDR3, stop codons, out-of-frame junctions, or ambiguous translated residues were removed. V3J clonotypes were defined as sequences sharing an identical inferred V gene, J gene, and CDR3 amino acid sequence. To compute the percentage overlap between repertoires, the number of shared unique clonotypes was divided by the size of the smaller repertoire. RTK rarefaction, the Chao1 estimator, and Recon v2.1 estimates of unobserved clonotypes were used to assess repertoire richness. OLGA was used to compute generation probabilities for all TCRbeta clonotypes that the gDNA method yielded from a handful of donors. TCRdb carries this immuneACCESS record with in-frame sequences only. Its versions omit some clonotypes, under half of them owing to an unresolved V gene in the studies checked, with the rest unexplained. V, J and clone size reflect that table, while D and trimming were determined from the DNA. Here the sample has approximately 98,000 clones; more than 65% occur a single time. The biggest ten clones account for approximately 23% of the sample.

This clone was seen repeatedly, ten times or more. This clone's antigen is unknown. It is unclear where the CDR3 begins or ends on the DNA, so no DNA is shown, and the CDR3 is as TCRdb lists it. The TCR was taken from a woman in her twenties or thirties in good health. Sequenced input: memory CD8+ T cells sorted from blood. This specimen's cell subset or site label, interpreted: CD45RO+ cells pooled with CCR7-negative TemRA cells. The V gene is TRBV27 and the J gene is TRBJ2-7. The CDR3 region has the sequence CASSFLAGGGGEQYF.